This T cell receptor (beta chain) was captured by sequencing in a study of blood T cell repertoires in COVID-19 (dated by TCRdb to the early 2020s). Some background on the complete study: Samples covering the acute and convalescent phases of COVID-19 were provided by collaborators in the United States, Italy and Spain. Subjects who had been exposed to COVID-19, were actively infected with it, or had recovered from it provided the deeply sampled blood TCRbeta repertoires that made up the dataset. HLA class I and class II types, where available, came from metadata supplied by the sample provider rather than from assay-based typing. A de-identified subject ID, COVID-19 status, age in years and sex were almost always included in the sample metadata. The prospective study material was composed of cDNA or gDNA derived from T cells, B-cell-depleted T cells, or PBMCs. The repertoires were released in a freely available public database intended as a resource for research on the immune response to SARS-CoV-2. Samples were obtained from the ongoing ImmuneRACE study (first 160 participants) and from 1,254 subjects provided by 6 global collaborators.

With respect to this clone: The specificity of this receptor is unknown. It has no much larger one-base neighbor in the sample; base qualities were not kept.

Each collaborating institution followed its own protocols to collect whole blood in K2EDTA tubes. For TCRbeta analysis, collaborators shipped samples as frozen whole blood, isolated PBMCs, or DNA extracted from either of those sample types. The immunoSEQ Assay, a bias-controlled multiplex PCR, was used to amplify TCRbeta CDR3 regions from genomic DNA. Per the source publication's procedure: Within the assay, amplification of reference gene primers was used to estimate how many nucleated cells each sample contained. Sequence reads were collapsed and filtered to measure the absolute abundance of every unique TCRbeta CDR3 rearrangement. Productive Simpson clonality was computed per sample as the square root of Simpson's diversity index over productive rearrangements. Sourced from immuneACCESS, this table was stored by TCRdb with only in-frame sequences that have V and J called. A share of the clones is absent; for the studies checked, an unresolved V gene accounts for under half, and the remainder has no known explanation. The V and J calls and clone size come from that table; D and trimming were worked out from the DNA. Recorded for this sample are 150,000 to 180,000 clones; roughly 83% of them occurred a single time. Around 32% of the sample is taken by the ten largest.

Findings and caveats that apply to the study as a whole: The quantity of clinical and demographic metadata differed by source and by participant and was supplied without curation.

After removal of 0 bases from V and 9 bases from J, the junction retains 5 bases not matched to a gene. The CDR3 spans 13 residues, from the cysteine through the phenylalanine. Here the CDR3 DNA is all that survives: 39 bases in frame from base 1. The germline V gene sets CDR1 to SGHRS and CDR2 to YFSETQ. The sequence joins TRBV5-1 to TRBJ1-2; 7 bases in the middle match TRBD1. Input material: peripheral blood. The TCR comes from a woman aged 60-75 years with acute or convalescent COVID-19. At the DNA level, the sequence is TGCGCCAGCAGCTTGGGGGACAGTATTAGCTACACCTTC. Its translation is CASSLGDSISYTF.